Below are 7 T cell receptor beta chains sequenced from a single sample in a study of shared clonotypes between healthy human individuals. Sequencing used immunoSEQ multiplex PCR; TCRdb keeps in-frame clones, though not all of them. This sample has about 2.4 million clones, with around 94% found just once. Sequenced input: naive CD4+ T cells sorted from blood. The sample's subset: CD45RA+ positively selected. The source of these receptors is a man younger than 35 in good health.

The gene calls are TRBV27 and TRBJ2-1; 11 bases fit TRBD1. After removal of 6 bases from V and 7 bases from J, the junction contained 8 bases not matched to a gene. Germline values: CDR1 MNHEY, CDR2 SMNVEV (reference sequence). The CDR3 sequence is 15 residues long. Here the CDR3 reads CASRNGQGAWNEQFF. Here the CDR3 DNA reads TGTGCCAGCAGGAACGGACAGGGGGCATGGAATGAGCAGTTCTTC.

V usage is TRBV7-2 and J usage is TRBJ2-3, with unresolved D. Trimming pared 3 bases from V and 2 bases from J, leaving 9 bases between. CDR1 is SGHTA, CDR2 FQGNSA, per germline. The CDR3 extends over 14 amino acids. The CDR3 spells CASSFLRFTDTQYF. CDR3 bases: TGTGCCAGCAGCTTTCTTCGTTTCACAGATACGCAGTATTTT. Combining the CDR3 with reference TRBV7-2 and TRBJ2-3 gives the whole variable domain GAGVSQSPSNKVTEKGKDVELRCDPISGHTALYWYRQSLGQGLEFLIYFQGNSAPDKSGLPSDRFSAERTGGSVSTLTIQRTQQEDSAVYLCASSFLRFTDTQYFGPGTRLTVL.

This clone was seen only once. This chain uses TRBV28 with TRBJ2-2; 9 bases match TRBD1. This CDR3 spans 14 amino acids. V shed 1 base and J 13 bases; nucleotides not matched to a gene: 7. Germline-derived CDR1 and CDR2 are MDHEN and SYDVKM. The DNA for the CDR3 is TGTGCCAGCAGTTTATACCGGGACAGGGATTTGCTGTTTTTT. Translated, it gives CASSLYRDRDLLFF.

The chain is built from TRBV19 and TRBJ2-1, with 8 bases aligning to TRBD2. V trimming: 3 bases; J trimming: 1 base; junction bases outside the gene matches: 2. This CDR3 has 15 amino acids. Germline V gene lookup returns CDR1 LNHDA and CDR2 SQIVND (reference sequence). CDR3 DNA sequence: TGTGCCAGTAGTATGGGACTAGGTTCCTACAATGAGCAGTTCTTC. It translates to CASSMGLGSYNEQFF.

The chain links TRBV28 to TRBJ1-5; D is unclear. The germline gives CDR1 MDHEN, CDR2 SYDVKM. Trimming cost V 2 bases and J 3 bases, with 8 bases left between them. This CDR3 contains 14 residues. The DNA for the CDR3 is TGTGCCAGCAGTTTACTCAGCTTCAATCAGCCCCAGCATTTT. Protein product: CASSLLSFNQPQHF. The whole variable domain, filled in from reference TRBV28 and TRBJ1-5, reads DVKVTQSSRYLVKRTGEKVFLECVQDMDHENMFWYRQDPGLGLRLIYFSYDVKMKEKGDIPEGYSVSREKKERFSLILESASTNQTSMYLCASSLLSFNQPQHFGDGTRLSIL.

V is TRBV27 and J is TRBJ2-3; unclear D gene. The germline gives CDR1 MNHEY, CDR2 SMNVEV (reference sequence). CDR3 length: 14 amino acids. V was clipped by 5 bases and J by 2 bases, with 11 bases between them. The CDR3 protein is CASSPRFSTDTQYF. The DNA for the CDR3 is TGTGCCAGCAGTCCTCGATTCTCCACAGATACGCAGTATTTT.

The chain uses TRBV7-2 and TRBJ1-3; 8 nucleotides agree with TRBD1. The trim removed 5 bases at V and 4 bases at J, leaving 1 base unmatched. The CDR3 loop spans 13 amino acids. Germline V gene data show CDR1 as SGHTA and CDR2 as FQGNSA. The CDR3: CASSRTGGNTIYF. The CDR3 bases are TGTGCCAGCAGCCGGACAGGGGGAAACACCATATATTTT.